The 6 T cell receptor beta chains below were found in one sample sequenced in a study of blood T cells in healthy people across ages. Primed by a sample-barcoded 5' primer and a J-beta primer mix, a second PCR proceeded for roughly 7 to 12 cycles. MiXCR was run by TCRdb on the 5' RACE reads, yielding one entry per CDR3 protein. The sample lists more than 650,000 distinct CDR3 sequences, 22% occurring once. The sequencing sample was made of blood. These TCRs come from a man between 65 and 80 years old in good health.

This clonotype turned up a few times. The rearrangement uses TRBV7-8 and TRBJ2-2; 7 bases agree with TRBD2. Unmatched junction bases numbered 2, after V lost 5 bases and J lost 5 bases. This CDR3 is built from 13 residues. CDR1 is SGHVS, CDR2 FQNEAQ, per germline. CDR3 protein: CASSVGLTGELFF. The DNA of the CDR3 is TGTGCCAGCAGCGTGGGACTAACCGGGGAGCTGTTTTTT.

This clonotype was picked up a small number of times. The V gene is TRBV29-1, the J gene TRBJ2-3, with TRBD1 as a possible D gene (5 bases). The CDR3 sequence is 12 residues long. CDR1 is SQVTM and CDR2 is ANQGSEA in the germline V gene. Trimming took 3 bases from V and 2 from J, leaving 6 bases between them. The CDR3 is CSVDRDTDTQYF. The DNA of the CDR3 is TGCAGCGTTGACAGGGACACAGATACGCAGTATTTT.

This clonotype was detected only a few times. The CDR3 here is CASSLPLYEQYF. As DNA, the CDR3 is TGTGCCAGCAGTTTACCTCTCTACGAGCAGTACTTC. The chain carries TRBV28 and TRBJ2-7; D is unclear. The CDR3 has 12 residues. V gave up 2 bases and J gave up 3 bases, with 5 bases separating them. Looked up from germline, CDR1 is MDHEN and CDR2 is SYDVKM. The whole variable domain, filled in from reference TRBV28 and TRBJ2-7, reads DVKVTQSSRYLVKRTGEKVFLECVQDMDHENMFWYRQDPGLGLRLIYFSYDVKMKEKGDIPEGYSVSREKKERFSLILESASTNQTSMYLCASSLPLYEQYFGPGTRLTVT.

This clonotype occurred many times. The chain joins TRBV30 to TRBJ2-4, with a tentative D call TRBD2 (6 bases). Trimming took 3 bases from V and 3 from J, leaving 12 bases between them. From germline, CDR1 is GTSNPN and CDR2 SVGIG (reference sequence). The CDR3 covers 14 residues. CDR3 DNA: TGTGCCTGGAGCGGGAGTGGGGGCAAAAACATTCAGTACTTC. Encoded protein: CAWSGSGGKNIQYF. The variable domain in full, completed from reference TRBV30 and TRBJ2-4, reads SQTIHQWPATLVQPVGSPLSLECTVEGTSNPNLYWYRQAAGRGLQLLFYSVGIGQISSEVPQNLSASRPQDRQFILSSKKLLLSDSGFYLCAWSGSGGKNIQYFGAGTRLSVL.

This rearrangement joins TRBV7-2 to TRBJ1-2; TRBD1 is a possible D gene (5 bases). In germline, CDR1 is SGHTA, CDR2 FQGNSA. This CDR3 is built from 15 residues. V lost 2 bases, J lost 3 bases, and 13 bases lay in between. This CDR3 is CASSLLPQGDYGYTF. CDR3 DNA: TGTGCCAGCAGCTTACTCCCCCAGGGTGACTATGGCTACACCTTC.

This clonotype was counted only a few times. The chain employs TRBV24-1 and TRBJ2-3; 8 positions agree with TRBD2. There are 14 residues in the CDR3. Germline assignment: CDR1 KGHDR and CDR2 SFDVKD. Unmatched junction bases numbered 6, after V lost 6 bases and J lost 5 bases. The CDR3 region has the DNA TGTGCCACCAGTCGTAGCGGGACGGGAGATACGCAGTATTTT. It yields the protein CATSRSGTGDTQYF.